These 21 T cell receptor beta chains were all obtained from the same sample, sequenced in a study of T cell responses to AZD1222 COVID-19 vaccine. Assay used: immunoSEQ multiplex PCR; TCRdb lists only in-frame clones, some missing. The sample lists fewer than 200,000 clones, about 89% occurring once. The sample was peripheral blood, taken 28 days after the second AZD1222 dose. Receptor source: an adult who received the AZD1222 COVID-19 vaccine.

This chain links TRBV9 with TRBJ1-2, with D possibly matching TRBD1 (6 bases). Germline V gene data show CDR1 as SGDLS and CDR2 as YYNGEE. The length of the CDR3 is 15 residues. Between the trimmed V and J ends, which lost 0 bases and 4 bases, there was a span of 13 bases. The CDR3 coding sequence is TGTGCCAGCAGCGTAGAATCAGGGGCTAGCTATGGCTACACCTTC. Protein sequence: CASSVESGASYGYTF.

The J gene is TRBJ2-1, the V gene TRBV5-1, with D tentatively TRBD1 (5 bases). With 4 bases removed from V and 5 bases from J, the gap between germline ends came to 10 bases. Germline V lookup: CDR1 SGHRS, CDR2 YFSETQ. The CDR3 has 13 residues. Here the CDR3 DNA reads TGCGCCAGCAGCAGAAGCAGGGACAATGAGCAGTTCTTC. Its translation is CASSRSRDNEQFF.

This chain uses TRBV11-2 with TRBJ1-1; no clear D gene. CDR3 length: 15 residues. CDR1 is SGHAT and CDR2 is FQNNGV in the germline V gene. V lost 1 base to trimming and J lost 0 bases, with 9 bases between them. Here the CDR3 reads CASSLVGPLNTEAFF. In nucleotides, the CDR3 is TGTGCCAGCAGCTTAGTGGGTCCCCTGAACACTGAAGCTTTCTTT.

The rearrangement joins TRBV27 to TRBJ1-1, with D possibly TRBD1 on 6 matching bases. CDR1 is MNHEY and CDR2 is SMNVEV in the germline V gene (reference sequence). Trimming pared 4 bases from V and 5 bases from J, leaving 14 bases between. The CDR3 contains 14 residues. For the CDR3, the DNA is TGTGCCAGCAGTTACAGGGAAGGGTGGACTGAAGCTTTCTTT. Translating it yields CASSYREGWTEAFF.

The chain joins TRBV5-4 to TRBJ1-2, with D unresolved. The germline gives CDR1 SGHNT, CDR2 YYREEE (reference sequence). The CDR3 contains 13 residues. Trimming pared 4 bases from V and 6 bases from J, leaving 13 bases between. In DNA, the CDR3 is TGTGCCAGCAGCCTAGAAAGGGAGAATGGCTACACCTTC. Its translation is CASSLERENGYTF.

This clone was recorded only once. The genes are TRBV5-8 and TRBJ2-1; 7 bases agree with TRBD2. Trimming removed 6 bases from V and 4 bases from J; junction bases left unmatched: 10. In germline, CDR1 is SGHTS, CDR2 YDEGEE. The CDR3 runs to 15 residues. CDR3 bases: TGTGCCAGCATGGGGCGGGAGCAGACTTACAATGAGCAGTTCTTC. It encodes CASMGREQTYNEQFF.

The CDR3 spells CASSPNAGVYYEQFF. The CDR3 coding sequence is TGTGCCAGCAGCCCCAACGCGGGAGTATATTATGAGCAGTTCTTC. V gene TRBV14 combines with J gene TRBJ2-1; 7 nucleotides align to TRBD2. Germline V gene data show CDR1 as SGHDN and CDR2 as FVKESK. The CDR3 is 15 residues long. V lost 4 bases and J lost 8; bases outside the gene matches: 11.

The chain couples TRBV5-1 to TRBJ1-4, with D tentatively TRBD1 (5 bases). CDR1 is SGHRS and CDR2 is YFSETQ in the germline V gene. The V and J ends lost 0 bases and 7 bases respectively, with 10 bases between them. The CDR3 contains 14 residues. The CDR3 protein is CASSLAGGFEKLFF. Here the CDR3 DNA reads TGCGCCAGCAGCTTGGCCGGGGGTTTTGAAAAACTGTTTTTT.

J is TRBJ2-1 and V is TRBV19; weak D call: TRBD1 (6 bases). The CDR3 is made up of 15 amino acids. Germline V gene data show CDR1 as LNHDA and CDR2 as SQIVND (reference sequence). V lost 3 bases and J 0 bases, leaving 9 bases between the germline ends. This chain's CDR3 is CASSITGSSYNEQFF. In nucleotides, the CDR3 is TGTGCCAGTAGTATCACAGGGAGCTCCTACAATGAGCAGTTCTTC.

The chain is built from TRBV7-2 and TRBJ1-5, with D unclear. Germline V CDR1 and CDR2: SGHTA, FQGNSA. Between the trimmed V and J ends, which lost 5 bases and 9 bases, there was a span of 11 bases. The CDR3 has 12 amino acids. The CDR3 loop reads CASSLNSGPQHF. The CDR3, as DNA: TGTGCCAGCAGCCTTAACTCGGGGCCCCAGCATTTT.

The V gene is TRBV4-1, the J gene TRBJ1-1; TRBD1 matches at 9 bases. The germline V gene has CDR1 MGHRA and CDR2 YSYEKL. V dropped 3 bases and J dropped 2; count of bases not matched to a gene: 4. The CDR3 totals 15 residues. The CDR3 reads CASSHGDRANTEAFF. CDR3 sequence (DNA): TGCGCCAGCAGCCATGGGGACAGGGCTAACACTGAAGCTTTCTTT.

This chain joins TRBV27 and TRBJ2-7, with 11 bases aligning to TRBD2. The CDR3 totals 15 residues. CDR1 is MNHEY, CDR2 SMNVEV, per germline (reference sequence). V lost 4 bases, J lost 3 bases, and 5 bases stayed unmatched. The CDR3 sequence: CASSWSSGGGYEQYF. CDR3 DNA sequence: TGTGCCAGCAGTTGGAGTAGCGGGGGGGGCTACGAGCAGTACTTC.

CDR3: CAWSSQGSGNTIYF. The CDR3 nucleotides read TGTGCCTGGAGTTCACAGGGGTCTGGAAACACCATATATTTT. The chain is built from TRBV30 and TRBJ1-3; 7 bases agree with TRBD1. CDR1 and CDR2 from the germline V gene are GTSNPN and SVGIG (reference sequence). The CDR3 has 14 amino acids. Trimming removed 2 bases from V and 1 base from J; junction bases left unmatched: 2.

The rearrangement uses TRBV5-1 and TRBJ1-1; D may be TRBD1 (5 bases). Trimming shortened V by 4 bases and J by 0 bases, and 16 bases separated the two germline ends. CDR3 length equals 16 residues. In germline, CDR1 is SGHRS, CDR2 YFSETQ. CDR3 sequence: CASSTYGTEMNTEAFF. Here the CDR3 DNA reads TGCGCCAGCAGCACCTATGGGACGGAGATGAACACTGAAGCTTTCTTT.

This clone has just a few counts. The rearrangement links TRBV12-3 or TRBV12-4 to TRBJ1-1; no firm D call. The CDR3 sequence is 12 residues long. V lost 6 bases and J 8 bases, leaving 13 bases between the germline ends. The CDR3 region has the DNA TGTGCCAGCAGACTGGGTGGACGGGAAGCTTTCTTT. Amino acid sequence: CASRLGGREAFF.

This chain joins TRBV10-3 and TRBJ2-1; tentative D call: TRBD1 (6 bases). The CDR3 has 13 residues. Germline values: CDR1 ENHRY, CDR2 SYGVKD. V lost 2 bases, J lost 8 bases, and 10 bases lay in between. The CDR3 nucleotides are TGTGCCATCAGTGAGCAGGGGAAGGATGAGCAGTTCTTC. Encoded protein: CAISEQGKDEQFF.

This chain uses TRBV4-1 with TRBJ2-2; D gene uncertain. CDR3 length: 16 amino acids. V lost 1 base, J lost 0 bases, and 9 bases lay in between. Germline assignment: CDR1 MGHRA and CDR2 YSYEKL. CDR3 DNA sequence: TGCGCCAGCAGCCAAGCGGGTGGGGCGAACACCGGGGAGCTGTTTTTT. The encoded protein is CASSQAGGANTGELFF.

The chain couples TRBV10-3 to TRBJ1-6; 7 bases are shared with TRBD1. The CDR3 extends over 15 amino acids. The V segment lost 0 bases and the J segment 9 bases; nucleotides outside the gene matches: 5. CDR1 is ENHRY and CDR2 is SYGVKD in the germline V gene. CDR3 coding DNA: TGTGCCATCAGTGAGTCATCGACAGGGAGTTCACCCCTCCACTTT. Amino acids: CAISESSTGSSPLHF.

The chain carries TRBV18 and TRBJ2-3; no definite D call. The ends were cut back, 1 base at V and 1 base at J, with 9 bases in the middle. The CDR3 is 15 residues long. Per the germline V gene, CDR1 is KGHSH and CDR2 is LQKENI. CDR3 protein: CASSPRGSGTDTQYF. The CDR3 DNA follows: TGTGCCAGCTCACCACGAGGAAGCGGCACAGATACGCAGTATTTT.

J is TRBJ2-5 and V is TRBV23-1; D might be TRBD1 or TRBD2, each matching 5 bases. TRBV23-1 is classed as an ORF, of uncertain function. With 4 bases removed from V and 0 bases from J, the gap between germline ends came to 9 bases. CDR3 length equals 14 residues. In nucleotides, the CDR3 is TGCGCCAGCAGTCCGGGGCCAGACCAAGAGACCCAGTACTTC. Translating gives CASSPGPDQETQYF.

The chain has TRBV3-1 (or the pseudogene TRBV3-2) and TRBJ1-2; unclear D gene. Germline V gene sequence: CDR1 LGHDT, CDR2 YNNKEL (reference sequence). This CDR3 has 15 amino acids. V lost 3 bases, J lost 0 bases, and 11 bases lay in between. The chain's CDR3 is CASSHHSKPNYGYTF. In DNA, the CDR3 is TGTGCCAGCAGCCACCACAGTAAACCTAACTATGGCTACACCTTC.